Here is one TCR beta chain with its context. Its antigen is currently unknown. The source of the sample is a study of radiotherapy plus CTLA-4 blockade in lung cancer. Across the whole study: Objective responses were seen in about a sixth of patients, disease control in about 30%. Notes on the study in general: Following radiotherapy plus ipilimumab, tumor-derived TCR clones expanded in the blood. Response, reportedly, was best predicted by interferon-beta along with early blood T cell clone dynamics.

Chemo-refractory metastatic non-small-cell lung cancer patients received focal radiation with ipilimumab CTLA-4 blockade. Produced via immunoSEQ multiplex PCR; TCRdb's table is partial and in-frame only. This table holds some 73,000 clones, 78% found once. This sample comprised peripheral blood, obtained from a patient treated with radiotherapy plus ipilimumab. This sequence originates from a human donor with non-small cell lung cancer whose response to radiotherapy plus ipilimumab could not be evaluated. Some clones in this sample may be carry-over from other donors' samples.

The DNA of the CDR3 is TGTGCCAGCAGTTCAGTGAACACTGAAGCTTTCTTT. This sequence encodes CASSSVNTEAFF. The V and J genes are TRBV5-4 and TRBJ1-1; D not certain. The germline gives CDR1 SGHNT, CDR2 YYREEE (reference sequence). Trimming pared 5 bases from V and 0 bases from J, leaving 5 bases between. This CDR3 is 12 amino acids long.